This T cell receptor (beta chain) is drawn from a study of sequential checkpoint blockade in melanoma. This clone was recorded at least ten times. Indicated treatment: randomized to nivolumab then ipilimumab (arm A) or the reverse (arm B). V gave up 4 bases and J gave up 5 bases; unmatched junction bases: 11. The length of the CDR3 is 16 residues. Per the germline V gene, CDR1 is SGHNT and CDR2 is YENEEA. This table comes from immunoSEQ multiplex PCR, and its TCRdb copy is limited to in-frame clones, with some not included. Altogether almost 9,500 clones are present, approximately 27% being singletons, with the ten largest covering 20% to 25%.

This specimen consisted of tumor tissue (inferred from file names), obtained from a patient given nivolumab and ipilimumab in sequence. This receptor was identified in a human donor with melanoma. This chain joins TRBV11-3 and TRBJ1-2; TRBD1 matches 9 bases. The CDR3, as DNA: TGTGCCAGCAGCTCACCCGCACAGGGGGCCTGGTATGGCTACACCTTC. Translation gives CASSSPAQGAWYGYTF.